This section outlines one T cell receptor (beta chain) sequence together with its context. Its matching antigen is unknown. Sequenced by immunoSEQ multiplex PCR; TCRdb stores in-frame clones only, minus some. Of more than 90,000 clones in the sample, about 86% were seen once. This entry is derived from a study of T cell responses to AZD1222 COVID-19 vaccine. Study-wide points: Repertoires in all cases were sampled only once the peak T cell response had passed.

This clonotype was sampled from an adult in good health. This specimen consisted of peripheral blood, obtained on day 0 of AZD1222 vaccination.

CDR3 sequence: CASSLGQKETQYF. The DNA of the CDR3 is TGCGCCAGCAGCTTGGGGCAGAAGGAGACCCAGTACTTC. The chain combines TRBV5-1 with TRBJ2-5, with D unclear. From germline, CDR1 is SGHRS and CDR2 YFSETQ. V shed 0 bases and J shed 5 bases, with 8 bases lying between them. This CDR3 has 13 amino acids. Drawing the rest from reference TRBV5-1 and TRBJ2-5, the complete variable domain is KAGVTQTPRYLIKTRGQQVTLSCSPISGHRSVSWYQQTPGQGLQFLFEYFSETQRNKGNFPGRFSGRQFSNSRSEMNVSTLELGDSALYLCASSLGQKETQYFGPGTRLLVL.